This TCR beta chain was identified in a study of OX40 agonist ivuxolimab in advanced cancers. Study-wide context: Patients were dosed with the agonistic anti-OX40 (CD134) antibody ivuxolimab. Study observations and caveats: There were, on average, more expanded clones in CD8+ T cells than in CD4+. Antigen specificity of clonally expanded peripheral T cells was not established.

Germline V lookup: CDR1 SQVTM, CDR2 ANQGSEA. With 6 bases removed from V and 2 bases from J, the gap between germline ends came to 20 bases. CDR3 length: 15 amino acids. Using immunoSEQ multiplex PCR, the repertoire was profiled, and TCRdb retains in-frame clones only, with some absent. The sample lists 65,000 to 80,000 clones; about 86% were seen once. On this clone itself: Antigen specificity is unknown.

The chain is built from TRBV29-1 and TRBJ2-7; TRBD1 might be the D (7 bases). This TCR was recovered from an adult with an advanced solid tumor such as melanoma, head and neck, liver or kidney cancer. The sample here was CD4+ or CD8+ T cells sorted from blood, taken in a trial of the OX40 agonist ivuxolimab. CDR3 in amino acids: CSVLGGQNYPYEQYF. Written as DNA, the CDR3 is TGCAGCGTCCTCGGGGGACAGAACTACCCCTACGAGCAGTACTTC.